Listed below are T cell receptor beta chains from one sample, sequenced in a study of T cells in localized non-small cell lung cancer. Generated by immunoSEQ multiplex PCR, the TCRdb table keeps only in-frame clones and is missing some. Of about 21,000 clones in the sample, approximately 85% are singletons; the top ten hold 30%. The sequenced sample was peripheral blood mononuclear cells, obtained before any cancer treatment. The receptor source for this set is an older male donor with stage II lung adenocarcinoma. Both conserved end residues are part of each CDR3. Fields, in order: D gene, clone size, V gene, J gene, CDR3 protein. The D gene is left open where the match is weak. Size tells how often a clone was seen (once, few, many) or the class of an expanded clone, and some rows leave it out.

D: TRBD2
size: NA
V: TRBV10-3
J: TRBJ2-7
CDR3: CAISGLAGAMGYEQYF

D: NA
size: NA
V: TRBV4-1
J: TRBJ2-6
CDR3: CASSQPTGVPANVLTF

D: NA
size: few
V: TRBV15
J: TRBJ1-4
CDR3: CATSRDGGPTEKLFF

D: NA
size: NA
V: TRBV28
J: TRBJ1-6
CDR3: CASSDGTPNSPLHF

D: NA
size: NA
V: TRBV5-4
J: TRBJ2-3
CDR3: CASTLGRRTDTQYF

D: NA
size: NA
V: TRBV5-6
J: TRBJ1-4
CDR3: CASSLVVGKGNEKLFF

D: NA
size: NA
V: TRBV19
J: TRBJ2-7
CDR3: CASSIGTGTYEQYF

D: NA
size: NA
V: TRBV13
J: TRBJ2-7
CDR3: CASSVIYEQYF

D: TRBD2
size: NA
V: TRBV6-6
J: TRBJ2-7
CDR3: CASRGTSSSYEQYF

D: TRBD1
size: NA
V: TRBV28
J: TRBJ1-2
CDR3: CASRKQGAQFGGYTF

D: TRBD1
size: NA
V: TRBV5-1
J: TRBJ1-1
CDR3: CASRQGQTNTEAFF

D: TRBD2
size: NA
V: TRBV27
J: TRBJ2-7
CDR3: CASSPPGLAAGEQYF

D: NA
size: NA
V: TRBV6-6
J: TRBJ2-7
CDR3: CASSYYRGGGYEQYF

D: NA
size: NA
V: TRBV5-1
J: TRBJ2-7
CDR3: CASSPIGRESYEQYF

D: TRBD1
size: NA
V: TRBV4-2
J: TRBJ2-1
CDR3: CASSQLGQGGEQFF

D: TRBD2
size: NA
V: TRBV10-3
J: TRBJ2-1
CDR3: CAISDQTGTSGRPRDEQFF

D: NA
size: NA
V: TRBV28
J: TRBJ1-2
CDR3: CASSPRDYGYTF

D: NA
size: NA
V: TRBV5-4
J: TRBJ2-3
CDR3: CASSPRDGPTDTQYF

D: NA
size: NA
V: TRBV10-2
J: TRBJ2-4
CDR3: CASSESFPGEAKNIQYF

D: NA
size: NA
V: TRBV5-4
J: TRBJ2-1
CDR3: CASSSTAAHYNEQFF

D: NA
size: NA
V: TRBV5-1
J: TRBJ1-1
CDR3: CASSFSSGANTEAFF

D: NA
size: once
V: TRBV5-1
J: TRBJ2-7
CDR3: CASSLSGPGYEQYF

D: TRBD1
size: once
V: TRBV2
J: TRBJ1-2
CDR3: CASRSYRGGGYTF

D: TRBD2
size: NA
V: TRBV9
J: TRBJ2-2
CDR3: CASSVSLAGASNTGELFF

D: NA
size: NA
V: TRBV2
J: TRBJ2-1
CDR3: CASSELTEINEQFF

D: NA
size: NA
V: TRBV6-1
J: TRBJ2-6
CDR3: CGSGIISGANVLTF

D: NA
size: NA
V: TRBV5-4
J: TRBJ1-3
CDR3: CASSPQAGVSGNTIYF

D: NA
size: NA
V: TRBV25-1
J: TRBJ2-7
CDR3: CASRGGETQYF

D: TRBD1
size: NA
V: TRBV9
J: TRBJ1-5
CDR3: CASSRGTGVDQPQHF

D: TRBD2
size: NA
V: TRBV6-4
J: TRBJ2-5
CDR3: CASSETLLAEQYF